These T cell receptor beta chains were read from a single sample in a study of T cell changes during pregnancy in multiple sclerosis. The protocol was immunoSEQ multiplex PCR, while the TCRdb copy is restricted to in-frame clones and leaves out a portion. Of around 130,000 clones in the sample, 90% to 95% are singletons; the top ten hold roughly 5.7%. The specimen was peripheral blood, collected before pregnancy. The receptors shown here come from a female donor with multiple sclerosis, enrolled in a pregnancy study. Both conserved end residues are part of each CDR3. A D gene is named only where the DNA matches it firmly. Clone size is shown for a subset of rows, as once, few, many or a class of expanded clone.

CDR3nt,CDR3aa,v_gene,j_gene,d_gene,abundance
TGTGCCAGTAACACGGAGTGGAACACTGAAGCTTTCTTT,CASNTEWNTEAFF,TRBV19,TRBJ1-1,-,-
TGTGCCACCAGCAGAGATCTCTCCCGCTACTACTCCTACAATGAGCAGTTCTTC,CATSRDLSRYYSYNEQFF,TRBV15,TRBJ2-1,-,once
TGTGCAAGTCGCTTGAATCCGGGACACTTCACCGGGGAGCTGTTTTTT,CASRLNPGHFTGELFF,TRBV12-2,TRBJ2-2,-,-
TGTGCCAGCAGCCAAACCACACTAGTAACCGGGGAGCTGTTTTTT,CASSQTTLVTGELFF,TRBV4-2,TRBJ2-2,-,-
TGTGCCAGCAGCGACGGGACTGCGTTCAATCAGCCCCAGCATTTT,CASSDGTAFNQPQHF,TRBV9,TRBJ1-5,-,-
TGTGCCAGCAGCTTAGCGGGCGACAGGGAAGAGACCCAGTACTTC,CASSLAGDREETQYF,TRBV7-2,TRBJ2-5,TRBD1,-
TGCGCCAGCAGCTTTCTAGCGGGGGATACCTCCTACGAGCAGTACTTC,CASSFLAGDTSYEQYF,TRBV5-1,TRBJ2-7,TRBD2,-
TGTGCCAGCAGTGTGGGGGGGACGGCGAACACTGAAGCTTTCTTT,CASSVGGTANTEAFF,TRBV6-1,TRBJ1-1,-,-
TGTGCCAGCAGGACAACAGGGTCGGGAGGCTACACCTTC,CASRTTGSGGYTF,TRBV6-1,TRBJ1-2,-,few
TGTGCCAGCAGGCGACAGGGGGGGACTGAAGCTTTCTTT,CASRRQGGTEAFF,TRBV6-5,TRBJ1-1,TRBD1,-